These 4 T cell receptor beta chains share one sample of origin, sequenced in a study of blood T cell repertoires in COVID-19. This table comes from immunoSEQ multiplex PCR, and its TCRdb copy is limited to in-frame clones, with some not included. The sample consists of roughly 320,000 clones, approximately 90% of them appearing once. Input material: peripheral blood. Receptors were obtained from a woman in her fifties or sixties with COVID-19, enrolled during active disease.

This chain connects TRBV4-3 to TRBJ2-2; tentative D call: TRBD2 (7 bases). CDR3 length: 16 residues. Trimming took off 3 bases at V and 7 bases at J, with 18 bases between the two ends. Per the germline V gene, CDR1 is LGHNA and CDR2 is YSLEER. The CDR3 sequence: CASSHQGGGRGGELFF. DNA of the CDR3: TGCGCCAGCAGCCACCAGGGAGGGGGGCGAGGCGGGGAGCTGTTTTTT.

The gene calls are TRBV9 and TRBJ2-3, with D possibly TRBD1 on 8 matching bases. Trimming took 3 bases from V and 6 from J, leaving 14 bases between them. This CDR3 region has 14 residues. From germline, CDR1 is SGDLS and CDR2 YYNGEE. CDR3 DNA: TGTGCCAGCAGCGACAGGGGGGAGGGGGATACGCAGTATTTT. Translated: CASSDRGEGDTQYF.

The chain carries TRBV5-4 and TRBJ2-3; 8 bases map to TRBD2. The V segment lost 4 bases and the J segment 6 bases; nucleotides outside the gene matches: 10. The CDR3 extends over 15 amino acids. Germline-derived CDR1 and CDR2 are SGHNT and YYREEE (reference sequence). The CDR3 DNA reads TGTGCCAGCAGCCTGCAAGGACTAGCTGCGGATACGCAGTATTTT. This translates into CASSLQGLAADTQYF.

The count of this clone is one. The CDR3 DNA sequence: TGCGCCAGCAGCCAAGAAGTAAGGGGCGTGGGAGAGACCCAGTACTTC. It encodes CASSQEVRGVGETQYF. The chain joins TRBV4-1 to TRBJ2-5; D possibly corresponds to TRBD1 (5 bases). The germline V gene has CDR1 MGHRA and CDR2 YSYEKL. Trimming pared 0 bases from V and 4 bases from J, leaving 15 bases between. This CDR3 is built from 16 residues.